This entry concerns a single T cell receptor (beta chain). Its antigen remains unknown. Assay: immunoSEQ multiplex PCR; the TCRdb copy retains only in-frame clones and omits some. This sample has 100,000 to 150,000 clones, with approximately 89% found just once. The data are from a study of T cell responses to AZD1222 COVID-19 vaccine. Overall study findings and caveats: Baseline serostatus was positive in only six AZD1222 recipients. Most donors were white British and more were female, and clonal diversity was possibly underestimated. Repertoire sampling happened only post peak T cell response. Two doses of AZD1222 preceded a rise in Spike-specific TCR breadth and depth.

The CDR3 is 15 residues long. The ends were cut back, 5 bases at V and 5 bases at J, with 16 bases in the middle. Looked up from germline, CDR1 is SGHNT and CDR2 is YENEEA. The sequence was collected from an adult in good health. Sequences were derived from peripheral blood, sampled on day 0 of AZD1222 vaccination. This chain uses TRBV11-3 with TRBJ2-4; D is ambiguous. The CDR3 nucleotides are TGTGCCAGCAGCCCCGAATGGGCTCGGGAAAACATTCAGTACTTC. Protein product: CASSPEWARENIQYF. Full variable domain (rest looked up from reference TRBV11-3 and TRBJ2-4): EAGVVQSPRYKIIEKKQPVAFWCNPISGHNTLYWYLQNLGQGPELLIRYENEEAVDDSQLPKDRFSAERLKGVDSTLKIQPAELGDSAVYLCASSPEWARENIQYFGAGTRLSVL.